This T cell receptor beta chain was captured in a study of blood T cell repertoires in COVID-19. Assay: immunoSEQ multiplex PCR; the TCRdb copy retains only in-frame clones and omits some. The sample comprises about 160,000 clones, roughly 90% of which are singletons, and more than 6.5% rests with the top ten. This clone was recorded once. Germline assignment: CDR1 LGHDT and CDR2 YNNKEL (reference sequence). The CDR3 totals 20 residues. V lost 0 bases and J 1 base, leaving 22 bases between the germline ends. V and J are TRBV3-1 (or the pseudogene TRBV3-2) and TRBJ1-3, with D perhaps TRBD1 (6 bases). Material: PBMCs or T cells enriched from blood (not recorded which). The source of this sequence is a woman between 50 and 59 years old who had recovered from COVID-19. CDR3 amino acids: CASSQDPSGRGEESGNTIYF. For the CDR3, the DNA is TGTGCCAGCAGCCAAGATCCTTCGGGCAGGGGAGAAGAATCTGGAAACACCATATATTTT.